The 24 T cell receptor beta chains reported below all come from one sample, sequenced in a study of CD8+CD57+ T cells in acquired aplastic anemia listed by TCRdb under 2018. TCRdb lists the instrument as Illumina HiSeq 2000. Genomic DNA was used as template for profiling of TCR beta VDJ combinations and CDR3 sequences. Clones were called with MiXCR by TCRdb after fastp trimmed the public reads at Q25, and only in-frame beta chains were retained. Each entry is one CDR3 protein sequence, shown with its most common DNA and genes. The sample data list roughly 160,000 distinct CDR3 sequences, and about 64% of these were observed just once. The ten largest clonotypes hold 40% to 60% of the sample. Flow cytometry had shown CD8+CD57+ cell expansion in the patients selected for sequencing. The sequencing sample was made of sorted CD4+, CD8+, or CD8+CD57+ T cells (not recorded which) from PBMCs. These receptors all come from a human donor with aplastic anemia.

The chain carries TRBV19 and TRBJ1-2; TRBD1 matches 7 bases. This CDR3 region has 15 residues. With 2 bases clipped from V and 1 base from J, the junction kept 4 bases outside the gene matches. The V gene's germline CDR1 is LNHDA and CDR2 SQIVND (reference sequence). The CDR3 loop is CASSIRTGNNYGYTF. For the CDR3, the DNA is TGTGCCAGTAGTATACGGACAGGAAATAACTATGGCTACACCTTC. The full variable domain, rest sourced from reference TRBV19 and TRBJ1-2, is DGGITQSPKYLFRKEGQNVTLSCEQNLNHDAMYWYRQDPGQGLRLIYYSQIVNDFQKGDIAEGYSVSREKKESFPLTVTSAQKNPTAFYLCASSIRTGNNYGYTFGSGTRLTVV.

This sequence joins TRBV6-2 or TRBV6-3 and TRBJ1-1; D is uncertain. The CDR3 covers 13 residues. Trimming stripped 7 bases from V and 1 base from J, with 10 bases between. CDR1 and CDR2 (germline): MNHEY, SVGEGT. In DNA, the CDR3 is TGTGCCAGCATTATGGCGGGGAACACTGAAGCTTTCTTT. Protein: CASIMAGNTEAFF.

Concerning this clonotype itself: The CDR3 does not end in the conserved phenylalanine or tryptophan, so this is likely a read error. V usage is TRBV5-6 and J usage is TRBJ2-1; the D gene could be TRBD1 or TRBD2 (5 bases each). The V gene's germline CDR1 is SGHDT and CDR2 YYEEEE. V shed 2 bases and J shed 8 bases, with 14 bases lying between them. The CDR3 runs 14 residues. CDR3 in amino acids: CASSFTGAGDEQFV. CDR3 coding DNA: TGTGCCAGCAGCTTTACCGGGGCCGGCGATGAGCAGTTCGTC.

To note about this clonotype: One junction end disagrees with the germline gene, perhaps due to a read error. The V call is TRBV7-8, the J call TRBJ1-2; 7 bases line up with TRBD1. The CDR3 length is 16 residues. Germline loops: CDR1 SGHVS, CDR2 FQNEAQ. CDR3 DNA sequence: TGCGCCAGCAGCCCGGGCCGGGGACAGATTATCTATGGCTACACCTTC. Amino acid sequence: CASSPGRGQIIYGYTF.

J is TRBJ1-5 and V is TRBV7-2, with D uncertain. The V gene's germline CDR1 is SGHTA and CDR2 FQGNSA. Trimming took 0 bases from V and 5 from J, leaving 5 bases between them. There are 13 residues in the CDR3. CDR3 in amino acids: CASSLARDQPQHF. In DNA, the CDR3 is TGTGCCAGCAGCTTAGCTAGGGATCAGCCCCAGCATTTT.

The rearrangement uses TRBV24-1 and TRBJ1-2; D perhaps matches TRBD1 (5 bases). With 5 bases removed from V and 8 bases from J, the gap between germline ends came to 20 bases. CDR3 length: 15 amino acids. The V gene's germline CDR1 is KGHDR and CDR2 SFDVKD. The CDR3 region is CATSGTRQTAGGYTF. The CDR3 DNA reads as TGTGCCACCAGTGGTACCAGACAGACTGCCGGGGGCTACACCTTC.

This clonotype was counted between two and nine times. A much larger clone is a single base away; this may be a read error. This chain joins TRBV6-5 and TRBJ1-1; D gene uncertain. The CDR3 extends over 14 amino acids. In germline, CDR1 is MNHEY, CDR2 SVGAGI. The CDR3 loop is CASGYGSTSPQAFF. The CDR3, as DNA: TGTGCCAGCGGTTACGGGAGTACCTCCCCACAAGCTTTCTTT.

The gene calls are TRBV15 and TRBJ1-1, with 8 bases fitting TRBD1. The CDR3 runs to 14 residues. The germline CDR1 and CDR2 sequences are LNHNV and YYDKDF (reference sequence). V was pared by 0 bases and J by 4 bases, with 1 base of the junction left unmatched. The CDR3 coding sequence is TGTGCCACCAGCAGAGATCAGGGGGCCACTGAAGCTTTCTTT. As protein: CATSRDQGATEAFF.

The rearrangement links TRBV9 to TRBJ2-5; 11 bases map to TRBD2. Germline V lookup: CDR1 SGDLS, CDR2 YYNGEE. This CDR3 region has 15 residues. Trimming removed 3 bases from V and 3 bases from J; junction bases left unmatched: 4. The CDR3 DNA reads TGTGCCAGCAGCGCGGGGGGACTAGCGGAAGAGACCCAGTACTTC. This translates into CASSAGGLAEETQYF. The full variable domain, its missing parts supplied by reference TRBV9 and TRBJ2-5, is DSGVTQTPKHLITATGQRVTLRCSPRSGDLSVYWYQQSLDQGLQFLIQYYNGEERAKGNILERFSAQQFPDLHSELNLSSLELGDSALYFCASSAGGLAEETQYFGPGTRLLVL.

The chain couples TRBV4-3 to TRBJ1-6, with no clear D. Deletions cut 4 bases from V and 0 bases from J, with 7 bases between. The CDR3 loop spans 15 amino acids. Germline V gene sequence: CDR1 LGHNA, CDR2 YSLEER. The CDR3 DNA reads TGCGCCAGCAGCCCGATTAGCTCCTATAATTCACCCCTCCACTTT. It specifies CASSPISSYNSPLHF.

The chain combines TRBV24-1 with TRBJ2-3; D unresolved. V dropped 5 bases and J dropped 0 bases, with 5 bases sitting between them. CDR1 KGHDR and CDR2 SFDVKD come from the germline V gene. This CDR3 contains 13 residues. CDR3 nucleotide sequence: TGTGCCACCAGTGGAGCTAGCACAGATACGCAGTATTTT. Amino acid sequence: CATSGASTDTQYF.

The V and J genes are TRBV24-1 and TRBJ2-7; either TRBD1 or TRBD2 may supply D (5 bases each). There are 13 residues in the CDR3. Germline V gene lookup returns CDR1 KGHDR and CDR2 SFDVKD. The ends were cut back, 3 bases at V and 2 bases at J, with 7 bases in the middle. CDR3: CATSDGGTYEQYF. The CDR3, as DNA: TGTGCCACCAGTGATGGGGGAACCTACGAGCAGTACTTC.

V gene TRBV6-5 combines with J gene TRBJ2-2; 8 bases are shared with TRBD1. V was pared by 6 bases and J by 5 bases, with 8 bases of the junction left unmatched. There are 15 residues in the CDR3. Germline V gene sequence: CDR1 MNHEY, CDR2 SVGAGI. CDR3 DNA: TGTGCCAGCAGCCCAGGACAGGGAAGTACCGGGGAGCTGTTTTTT. Translated, it gives CASSPGQGSTGELFF.

The chain is built from TRBV9 and TRBJ2-7; 8 positions agree with TRBD2. Per germline, CDR1 SGDLS and CDR2 YYNGEE. V was clipped by 0 bases and J by 6 bases; unmatched bases: 8. This CDR3 has 15 residues. CDR3 sequence: CASSVDGLAITEQYF. DNA of the CDR3: TGTGCCAGCAGCGTAGACGGACTAGCAATTACCGAGCAGTACTTC.

In its sample, this clonotype was seen once. The V gene is TRBV24-1, the J gene TRBJ2-2, with 10 positions matching TRBD1. Trimming cost V 5 bases and J 6 bases; bases outside gene matches: 5. From germline, CDR1 is KGHDR and CDR2 SFDVKD. CDR3 length equals 15 residues. CDR3 region: CATSVGTGDAGELFF. The CDR3 nucleotides are TGTGCCACCAGTGTCGGGACAGGGGATGCCGGGGAGCTGTTTTTT.

The chain couples TRBV27 to TRBJ1-2; 8 bases line up with TRBD1. The ends lost 6 bases at V and 5 bases at J; junction bases unmatched: 8. Germline assignment: CDR1 MNHEY and CDR2 SMNVEV (reference sequence). The CDR3 contains 14 residues. CDR3 coding DNA: TGTGCCAGCAGAGACGGACAGGGCCTATATGGCTACACCTTC. This sequence encodes CASRDGQGLYGYTF.

J is TRBJ2-7 and V is TRBV5-4; TRBD1 aligns across 9 bases. The V gene's germline CDR1 is SGHNT and CDR2 YYREEE (reference sequence). There are 14 residues in the CDR3. The trim removed 1 base at V and 4 bases at J, leaving 3 bases unmatched. Written as DNA, the CDR3 is TGTGCCAGCAGCTTGACAGGGGGCGTTTACGAGCAGTACTTC. This translates into CASSLTGGVYEQYF.

This clonotype was seen a few times. The chain carries TRBV7-2 and TRBJ2-7, with 13 bases that match TRBD2. Trimming cost V 5 bases and J 1 base; bases outside gene matches: 8. Germline V gene data show CDR1 as SGHTA and CDR2 as FQGNSA. The CDR3 totals 17 residues. CDR3 sequence: CASSLRGLAGMSYEQYF. CDR3 coding DNA: TGTGCCAGCAGCCTAAGGGGACTAGCGGGGATGTCCTACGAGCAGTACTTC.

The chain has TRBV19 and TRBJ1-6; 11 nucleotides agree with TRBD1. This CDR3 is 15 amino acids long. The ends lost 6 bases at V and 9 bases at J; junction bases unmatched: 7. CDR1 is LNHDA, CDR2 SQIVND, per germline (reference sequence). The CDR3 region is CASSMRTGGSSPLHF. DNA of the CDR3: TGTGCCAGTAGCATGAGGACAGGGGGCTCTTCACCCCTCCACTTT. The entire variable domain, with the rest obtained from reference TRBV19 and TRBJ1-6, is as follows: DGGITQSPKYLFRKEGQNVTLSCEQNLNHDAMYWYRQDPGQGLRLIYYSQIVNDFQKGDIAEGYSVSREKKESFPLTVTSAQKNPTAFYLCASSMRTGGSSPLHFGNGTRLTVT.

This clonotype has a handful of counts. The chain uses TRBV19 and TRBJ2-1; a possible D gene is TRBD2 (6 bases). This CDR3 contains 15 residues. V lost 8 bases, J lost 6 bases, and 20 bases lay in between. Looked up from germline, CDR1 is LNHDA and CDR2 is SQIVND (reference sequence). The CDR3: CASAPGSGDRNEQFF. CDR3 bases: TGTGCCAGTGCCCCAGGGTCGGGAGACCGCAATGAGCAGTTCTTC.

As DNA, the CDR3 is TGTGCCAGCAGCTTAGGGAGGGCTGGGGAGACCCAGTACTTC. It translates to CASSLGRAGETQYF. The chain recombines TRBV9 with TRBJ2-5; TRBD2 matches at 7 bases. This CDR3 comprises 14 residues. The germline CDR1 and CDR2 sequences are SGDLS and YYNGEE. J gave up 5 bases and V 4 bases, and 8 bases lay outside the gene matches.

The rearrangement links TRBV6-1 to TRBJ1-6; D is undetermined. The CDR3 runs 15 residues. CDR1 is MNHNS, CDR2 SASEGT, per germline. The V and J ends lost 5 bases and 7 bases respectively, with 15 bases between them. In nucleotides, the CDR3 is TGTGCCAGCAGTAGCGGGGAGCTACGGAATTCACCCCTCCACTTT. Its translation is CASSSGELRNSPLHF.

The chain couples TRBV20-1 to TRBJ2-7, with a possible D match to TRBD1 (5 bases). The germline V and J ends were trimmed by 0 bases and 5 bases, with 14 bases remaining between them. CDR3 length: 14 amino acids. Germline loops: CDR1 DFQATT, CDR2 SNEGSKA (reference sequence). CDR3: CSARDAQASDEQYF. The CDR3 DNA reads TGCAGTGCTAGAGATGCACAGGCCTCTGACGAGCAGTACTTC.

This chain uses TRBV7-6 with TRBJ2-5; TRBD1 is a possible D gene (5 bases). Germline V lookup: CDR1 SGHVS, CDR2 FNYEAQ. There are 15 residues in the CDR3. Trimming cost V 2 bases and J 4 bases, with 14 bases left between them. Written as DNA, the CDR3 is TGTGCCAGCAGCTTATTTTTAAGGGGATCAGAGACCCAGTACTTC. Residues: CASSLFLRGSETQYF.